What follows is one T cell receptor (beta chain) and its context. The antigen is unknown. The table came from immunoSEQ multiplex PCR; TCRdb's copy has only in-frame clones and leaves some out. The sample shows approximately 65,000 clones, about 80% of them seen only once. Sample time point: blood 4 weeks post-SBRT, at nephrectomy. As to treatment: 15 Gy SBRT to primary tumor, nephrectomy 4 weeks later. Nephrectomy followed 15 Gy stereotactic body radiation by 4 weeks. Serial blood draws occurred at baseline and 2 and 4 weeks post-SBRT. This specimen comes from a study of radiation and T cells in renal cell carcinoma. General study results and limits: In blood, top tumor clones expanded by 2 weeks, shrinking by 4. No pretreatment tumor biopsies were available for baseline clonotypes.

This CDR3 spans 15 amino acids. Germline CDR1 SEHNR, CDR2 FQNEAQ (reference sequence). The V segment lost 5 bases and the J segment 0 bases; nucleotides outside the gene matches: 4. The chain uses TRBV7-9 and TRBJ1-3; 7 nucleotides align to TRBD1. Sequencing used blood, obtained from a patient whose treatment included radiotherapy and nephrectomy. The clonotype comes from a man aged 55 to 70 with renal cell carcinoma. The CDR3 loop reads CASSAQGVSGNTIYF. The CDR3 region has the DNA TGTGCCAGCAGCGCGCAGGGGGTCTCTGGAAACACCATATATTTT.